The source of this T cell receptor beta chain is a study of blood T cells in healthy people across ages. The authors ran a second PCR of roughly 6 to 12 cycles using a sample-barcoded 5' primer and a J-beta primer mix. TCRdb re-analysed the 5' RACE reads in MiXCR, keeping a single row per CDR3 protein. The sample includes roughly 1 million distinct CDR3 sequences, 25% of them seen just once. CDR1 SGHAT and CDR2 FQDESV come from the germline V gene (reference sequence). V lost 2 bases, J lost 2 bases, and 13 bases stayed unmatched. The CDR3 has 21 residues. The sample was also reused in another study, on T cells of mothers and their children.

The chain couples TRBV11-1 to TRBJ2-6; TRBD1 aligns across 12 bases. Sequencing was performed on blood. The receptor comes from a girl aged 2-10 years in good health. In nucleotides, the CDR3 is TGTGCCAGCAGCTTAAGAGGGCTACTCCGGGACAGGGGGCCTGGGGCCAACGTCCTGACTTTC. Translating gives CASSLRGLLRDRGPGANVLTF. The full variable domain, its missing parts supplied by reference TRBV11-1 and TRBJ2-6, is EAEVAQSPRYKITEKSQAVAFWCDPISGHATLYWYRQILGQGPELLVQFQDESVVDDSQLPKDRFSAERLKGVDSTLKIQPAELGDSAMYLCASSLRGLLRDRGPGANVLTFGAGSRLTVL.